The rows below give T cell receptor beta chains drawn from one sample of a study of Graves' ophthalmopathy and Graves' hyperthyroidism. TCRdb re-derived calls from the multiplex PCR reads in MiXCR, one entry per CDR3 protein. The data show some 250,000 distinct CDR3 sequences, 45% seen once. Sequencing was performed on peripheral blood. These receptors originate from an adult man with Graves' ophthalmopathy. Each CDR3 is given with its conserved first and last residue. D genes are given only for firm matches. Size is stated for part of the rows, as once, few or many counts, or as a class when the clone is expanded.

J: TRBJ2-7; size: -; V: TRBV7-9; D: TRBD1; CDR3: CASSSWTGDYEQYF; DNA: TGTGCCAGCAGCTCATGGACAGGGGACTACGAGCAGTACTTC
J: TRBJ1-6; size: -; V: TRBV9; D: TRBD1; CDR3: CASSQETGGSGSPLHF; DNA: TGTGCCAGCAGCCAGGAGACAGGGGGGTCTGGTTCACCCCTCCACTTT
J: TRBJ2-2; size: -; V: TRBV25-1; D: -; CDR3: CASSDPGESTGELFF; DNA: TGTGCCAGCAGCGACCCTGGAGAGTCCACCGGGGAGCTGTTTTTT
J: TRBJ1-2; size: -; V: TRBV19; D: TRBD1; CDR3: CATRQGNYYGYTF; DNA: TGTGCCACCAGACAGGGCAACTACTATGGCTACACCTTC
J: TRBJ1-2; size: many; V: TRBV10-2; D: -; CDR3: CASSEFGGQGYTF; DNA: TGCGCCAGCAGTGAGTTCGGGGGGCAAGGCTACACCTTC
J: TRBJ1-2; size: -; V: TRBV2; D: -; CDR3: CASTIAGAGNYGYTF; DNA: TGTGCCAGCACGATCGCCGGGGCTGGTAACTATGGCTACACCTTC
J: TRBJ1-4; size: -; V: TRBV9; D: -; CDR3: CASSTHRSGEKLFF; DNA: TGTGCCAGCAGCACCCACAGATCTGGTGAAAAACTGTTTTTT
J: TRBJ2-2; size: -; V: TRBV7-9; D: -; CDR3: CASIGGGTGELFF; DNA: TGTGCCAGCATAGGGGGAGGCACCGGGGAGCTGTTTTTT
J: TRBJ1-1; size: -; V: TRBV7-6; D: -; CDR3: CASSSRAVNTEAFF; DNA: TGTGCCAGCAGCTCCCGGGCGGTGAACACTGAAGCTTTCTTT
J: TRBJ1-6; size: few; V: TRBV5-4; D: -; CDR3: CASSLVALGGSPLHF; DNA: TGTGCCAGCAGCTTAGTGGCTTTAGGAGGTTCACCCCTCCACTTT
J: TRBJ1-6; size: -; V: TRBV2; D: TRBD1; CDR3: CATTNKDRVNSPLHF; DNA: TGTGCCACCACGAACAAAGACAGGGTCAACTCACCCCTCCACTTT
J: TRBJ2-5; size: -; V: TRBV27; D: -; CDR3: CASSLGSGTQYF; DNA: TGTGCCAGCAGTTTGGGATCCGGGACCCAGTACTTC
J: TRBJ2-5; size: many; V: TRBV5-1; D: -; CDR3: CASQGETQYF; DNA: TGCGCCAGCCAGGGGGAGACCCAGTACTTC
J: TRBJ2-7; size: -; V: TRBV24-1; D: -; CDR3: CATSDSLRPEQYF; DNA: TGTGCCACCAGTGATTCTCTACGACCCGAGCAGTACTTC
J: TRBJ1-1; size: -; V: TRBV19; D: -; CDR3: CASSGGVTEAFF; DNA: TGTGCCAGTTCGGGCGGGGTCACTGAAGCTTTCTTT
J: TRBJ1-2; size: -; V: TRBV19; D: TRBD1; CDR3: CASSIQGAYYGYTF; DNA: TGTGCCAGTAGTATACAGGGGGCGTACTATGGCTACACCTTC
J: TRBJ1-2; size: -; V: TRBV5-4; D: -; CDR3: CASSQDKRLGGYTF; DNA: TGTGCCAGCAGCCAGGACAAGCGCCTGGGAGGCTACACCTTC
J: TRBJ1-2; size: few; V: TRBV5-8; D: TRBD1; CDR3: CASSLSIGPGQGAGYTF; DNA: TGTGCCAGCAGCTTGTCGATTGGGCCGGGACAGGGTGCTGGCTACACCTTC
J: TRBJ1-4; size: -; V: TRBV20-1; D: -; CDR3: CSASRPAGGKLFF; DNA: TGCAGTGCTAGTCGTCCAGCGGGCGGAAAACTGTTTTTT
J: TRBJ1-4; size: few; V: TRBV6-5; D: -; CDR3: CASSYSYEKLFF; DNA: TGTGCCAGCAGTTACTCGTATGAAAAACTGTTTTTT
J: TRBJ1-1; size: many; V: TRBV10-3; D: -; CDR3: CATAEGSARSEAFF; DNA: TGTGCCACCGCAGAGGGCTCAGCTCGTTCTGAAGCTTTCTTT
J: TRBJ1-2; size: many; V: TRBV29-1; D: TRBD1; CDR3: CSVAGGYGYTF; DNA: TGCAGCGTTGCAGGGGGCTATGGCTACACCTTC
J: TRBJ1-2; size: -; V: TRBV27; D: -; CDR3: CASSADSYNYGYTF; DNA: TGTGCCAGCAGTGCCGACAGTTATAACTATGGCTACACCTTC
J: TRBJ2-5; size: -; V: TRBV7-9; D: -; CDR3: CASSLGTTPQETQYF; DNA: TGTGCCAGCAGCTTAGGGACGACCCCCCAAGAGACCCAGTACTTC
J: TRBJ2-7; size: once; V: TRBV7-8; D: -; CDR3: CASSSPRRWAYEQYF; DNA: TGTGCCAGCTCCTCTCCCAGGCGATGGGCCTACGAGCAGTACTTC
J: TRBJ1-3; size: -; V: TRBV29-1; D: -; CDR3: CSVAAGTGNTIYF; DNA: TGCAGCGTTGCGGCGGGGACAGGAAACACCATATATTTT
J: TRBJ2-7; size: few; V: TRBV20-1; D: -; CDR3: CSATGTKAYEQYF; DNA: TGCAGTGCCACCGGGACCAAGGCCTACGAGCAGTACTTC
J: TRBJ1-5; size: -; V: TRBV6-6; D: -; CDR3: CASSERGFQPQHF; DNA: TGTGCCAGCAGTGAACGAGGGTTCCAGCCCCAGCATTTT
J: TRBJ2-7; size: -; V: TRBV5-1; D: TRBD2; CDR3: CASSLTSGMDEQYF; DNA: TGCGCCAGCAGCTTGACTAGCGGGATGGACGAGCAGTACTTC
J: TRBJ2-7; size: -; V: TRBV7-6; D: -; CDR3: CASSSQGAGREQYF; DNA: TGTGCCAGCAGCTCACAGGGAGCCGGCCGGGAGCAGTACTTC
J: TRBJ2-5; size: -; V: TRBV7-2; D: TRBD2; CDR3: CASSLGGGGAGETQYF; DNA: TGTGCCAGCAGCTTAGGTGGCGGGGGGGCCGGGGAGACCCAGTACTTC
J: TRBJ1-6; size: -; V: TRBV7-8; D: TRBD1; CDR3: CASSLGTGNNSPLHF; DNA: TGTGCCAGCAGCTTGGGGACAGGGAATAATTCACCCCTCCACTTT
J: TRBJ1-3; size: -; V: TRBV7-9; D: -; CDR3: CASSSGAGNTIYF; DNA: TGTGCCAGCAGCTCAGGGGCTGGAAACACCATATATTTT
J: TRBJ1-1; size: -; V: TRBV2; D: TRBD1; CDR3: CASSPQGGNTEAFF; DNA: TGTGCCAGCAGTCCCCAGGGGGGGAACACTGAAGCTTTCTTT
J: TRBJ2-1; size: -; V: TRBV19; D: TRBD2; CDR3: CASSRGTSGRGSYNEQFF; DNA: TGTGCCAGTAGTAGAGGGACTAGCGGGAGAGGGTCCTACAATGAGCAGTTCTTC
J: TRBJ2-7; size: few; V: TRBV10-3; D: TRBD1; CDR3: CAISPGQGSYEQYF; DNA: TGTGCCATCAGTCCGGGACAGGGGTCGTACGAGCAGTACTTC
J: TRBJ2-7; size: many; V: TRBV10-3; D: -; CDR3: CAISGRQGGLYEQYF; DNA: TGTGCCATCAGTGGCAGACAGGGAGGGCTCTACGAGCAGTACTTC